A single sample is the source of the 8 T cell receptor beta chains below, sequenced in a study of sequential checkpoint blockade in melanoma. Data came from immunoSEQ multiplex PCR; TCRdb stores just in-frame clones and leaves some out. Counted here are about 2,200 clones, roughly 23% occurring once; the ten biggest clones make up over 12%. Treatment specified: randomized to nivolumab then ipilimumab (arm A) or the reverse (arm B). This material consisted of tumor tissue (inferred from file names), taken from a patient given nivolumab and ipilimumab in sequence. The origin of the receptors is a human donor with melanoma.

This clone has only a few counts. CDR3 region: CASSPSKRDKNIQYF. Here the CDR3 DNA reads TGTGCCAGCAGTCCCTCAAAGAGAGACAAAAACATTCAGTACTTC. The chain combines TRBV28 with TRBJ2-4; D is unresolved. Germline assignment: CDR1 MDHEN and CDR2 SYDVKM. The CDR3 spans 15 residues. Trimming pared 5 bases from V and 3 bases from J, leaving 14 bases between.

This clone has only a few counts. This CDR3 is CASSSPRGGKGYGYTF. CDR3 bases: TGTGCCAGCAGTTCACCTCGCGGGGGGAAGGGATATGGCTACACCTTC. The genes are TRBV28 and TRBJ1-2; the D gene is possibly TRBD1 (5 bases). This CDR3 region has 16 residues. Germline CDR1 and CDR2: MDHEN and SYDVKM. V gave up 4 bases and J gave up 5 bases, with 20 bases separating them.

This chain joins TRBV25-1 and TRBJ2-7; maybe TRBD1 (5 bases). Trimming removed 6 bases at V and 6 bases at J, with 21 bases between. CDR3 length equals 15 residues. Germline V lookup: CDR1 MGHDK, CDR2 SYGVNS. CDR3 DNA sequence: TGTGCCAGCAGGGAAACAGGTTCTCAAAATCGCGAGCAGTACTTC. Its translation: CASRETGSQNREQYF.

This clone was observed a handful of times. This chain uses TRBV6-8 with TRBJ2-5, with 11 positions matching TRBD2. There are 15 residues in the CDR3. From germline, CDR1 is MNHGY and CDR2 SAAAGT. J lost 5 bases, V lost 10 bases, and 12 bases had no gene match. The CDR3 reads CAIRFLAGGGETQYF. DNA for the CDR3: TGTGCCATCCGGTTTTTAGCGGGAGGGGGGGAGACCCAGTACTTC.

The CDR3 sequence is CAISGGDTGIHEQYF. DNA for the CDR3: TGTGCCATCTCCGGCGGGGATACAGGGATCCACGAGCAGTACTTC. This chain uses TRBV6-8 with TRBJ2-7; D may match TRBD1 or TRBD2 (6 bases each). The germline gives CDR1 MNHGY, CDR2 SAAAGT. Trimming took off 10 bases at V and 5 bases at J, with 24 bases between the two ends. This CDR3 is 15 amino acids long.

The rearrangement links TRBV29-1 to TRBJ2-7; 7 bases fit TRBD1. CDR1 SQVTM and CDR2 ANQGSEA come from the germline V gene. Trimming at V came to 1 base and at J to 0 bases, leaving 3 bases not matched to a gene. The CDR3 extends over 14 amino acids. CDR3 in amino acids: CSVEVRDSSYEQYF. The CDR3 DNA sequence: TGCAGCGTTGAAGTCCGGGACAGCTCCTACGAGCAGTACTTC.

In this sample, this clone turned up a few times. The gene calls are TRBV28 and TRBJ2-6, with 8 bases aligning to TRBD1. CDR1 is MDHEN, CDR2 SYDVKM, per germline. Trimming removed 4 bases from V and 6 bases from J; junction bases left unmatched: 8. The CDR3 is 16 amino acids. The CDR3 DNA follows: TGTGCCAGCAGTTCGATCAGGGGGCGCGAGGCCAACGTCCTGACTTTC. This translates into CASSSIRGREANVLTF.

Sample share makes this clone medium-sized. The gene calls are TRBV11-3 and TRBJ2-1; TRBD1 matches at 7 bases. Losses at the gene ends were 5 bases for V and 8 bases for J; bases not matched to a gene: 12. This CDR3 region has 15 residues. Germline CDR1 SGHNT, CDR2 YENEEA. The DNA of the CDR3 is TGTGCCAGCAGCCCGAACACAGGGGCAGTGCATGAGCAGTTCTTC. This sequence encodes CASSPNTGAVHEQFF.